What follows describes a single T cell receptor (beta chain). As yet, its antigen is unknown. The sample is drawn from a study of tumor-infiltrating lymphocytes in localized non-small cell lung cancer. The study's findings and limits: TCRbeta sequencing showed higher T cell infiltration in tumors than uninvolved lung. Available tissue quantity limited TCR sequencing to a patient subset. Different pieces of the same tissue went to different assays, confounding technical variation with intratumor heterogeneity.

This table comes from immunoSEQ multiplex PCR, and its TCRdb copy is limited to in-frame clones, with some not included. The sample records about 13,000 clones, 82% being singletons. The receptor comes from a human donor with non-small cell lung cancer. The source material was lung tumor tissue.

The CDR3 protein is CASSVVGTSQYF. In DNA, the CDR3 is TGTGCCAGCAGCGTAGTCGGGACAAGCCAGTATTTT. This sequence joins TRBV9 and TRBJ2-3, with D possibly TRBD1 on 6 matching bases. CDR1 SGDLS and CDR2 YYNGEE come from the germline V gene. CDR3 size: 12 residues. V lost 0 bases, J lost 12 bases, and 11 bases lay in between. Full variable domain (outside the CDR3, taken from reference TRBV9 and TRBJ2-3): DSGVTQTPKHLITATGQRVTLRCSPRSGDLSVYWYQQSLDQGLQFLIQYYNGEERAKGNILERFSAQQFPDLHSELNLSSLELGDSALYFCASSVVGTSQYFGPGTRLTVL.